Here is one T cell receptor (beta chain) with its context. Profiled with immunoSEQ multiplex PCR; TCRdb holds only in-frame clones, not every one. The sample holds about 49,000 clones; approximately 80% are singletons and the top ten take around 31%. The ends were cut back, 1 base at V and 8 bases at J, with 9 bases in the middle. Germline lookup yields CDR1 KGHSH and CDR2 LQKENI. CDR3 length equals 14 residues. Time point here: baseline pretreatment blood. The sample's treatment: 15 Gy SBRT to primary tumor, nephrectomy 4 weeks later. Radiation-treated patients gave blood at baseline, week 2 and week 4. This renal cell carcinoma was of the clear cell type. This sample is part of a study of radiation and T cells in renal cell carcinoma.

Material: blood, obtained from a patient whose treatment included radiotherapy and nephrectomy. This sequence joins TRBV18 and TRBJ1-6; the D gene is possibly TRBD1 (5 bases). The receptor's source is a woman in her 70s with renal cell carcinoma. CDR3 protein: CASSPQGSDSPLHF. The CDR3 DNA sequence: TGTGCCAGCTCACCACAGGGGAGCGATTCACCCCTCCACTTT. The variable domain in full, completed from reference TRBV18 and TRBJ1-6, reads NAGVMQNPRHLVRRRGQEARLRCSPMKGHSHVYWYRQLPEEGLKFMVYLQKENIIDESGMPKERFSAEFPKEGPSILRIQQVVRGDSAAYFCASSPQGSDSPLHFGNGTRLTVT.